These T cell receptor beta chains were read from a single sample in a study of cytomegalovirus exposure and HLA in healthy donors. Repertoires were generated with immunoSEQ multiplex PCR, while TCRdb's copy carries only in-frame clones and drops some. The sample includes about 150,000 clones, around 80% of them seen just once. The specimen sequenced was PBMCs. The source of these receptors is a woman aged 45 to 65 in good health and CMV-seropositive. Both conserved end residues are part of each CDR3. A D gene is named only where the DNA matches it firmly. Size is omitted from some rows. Given values are once, few, many or a class for expanded clones.

j_gene: TRBJ1-2; v_gene: TRBV28; abundance: NA; d_gene: TRBD1; CDR3aa: CASSLAGTGRGPKGYTF; CDR3nt: TGTGCCAGCAGTTTGGCTGGAACCGGCAGGGGGCCAAAGGGCTACACCTTC
j_gene: TRBJ2-2; v_gene: TRBV14; abundance: NA; d_gene: TRBD2; CDR3aa: CASSQPSGLAGGTGELFF; CDR3nt: TGTGCCAGCAGCCAGCCCTCGGGACTAGCGGGAGGAACCGGGGAGCTGTTTTTT
j_gene: TRBJ1-2; v_gene: TRBV19; abundance: NA; d_gene: TRBD1; CDR3aa: CASSSDRNTLYGYTF; CDR3nt: TGTGCCAGTAGCTCGGACAGGAATACGCTCTATGGCTACACCTTC
j_gene: TRBJ2-2; v_gene: TRBV5-1; abundance: once; d_gene: NA; CDR3aa: CASSLEGTHSGELFF; CDR3nt: TGCGCCAGCAGCTTGGAGGGGACACATAGCGGGGAGCTGTTTTTT
j_gene: TRBJ2-1; v_gene: TRBV11-3; abundance: NA; d_gene: TRBD2; CDR3aa: CASSPVAGSYNEQFF; CDR3nt: TGTGCCAGCAGTCCCGTAGCGGGATCTTACAATGAGCAGTTCTTC
j_gene: TRBJ2-5; v_gene: TRBV28; abundance: NA; d_gene: NA; CDR3aa: CTSSPRARLLYQETQYF; CDR3nt: TGTACCAGCAGCCCGAGGGCGCGGCTGTTGTACCAAGAGACCCAGTACTTC
j_gene: TRBJ1-2; v_gene: TRBV11-2; abundance: NA; d_gene: NA; CDR3aa: CASSHSMRGGANYGYTF; CDR3nt: TGTGCCAGCAGCCACTCCATGCGGGGCGGAGCTAACTATGGCTACACCTTC
j_gene: TRBJ1-5; v_gene: TRBV4-3; abundance: NA; d_gene: TRBD1; CDR3aa: CASSLTGNNQPQHF; CDR3nt: TGCGCCAGCAGTCTGACAGGGAATAATCAGCCCCAGCATTTT
j_gene: TRBJ1-2; v_gene: TRBV27; abundance: NA; d_gene: TRBD1; CDR3aa: CASSLGQGGGYTF; CDR3nt: TGTGCCAGCAGTTTAGGGCAGGGGGGAGGCTACACCTTC
j_gene: TRBJ2-5; v_gene: TRBV27; abundance: NA; d_gene: NA; CDR3aa: CASSFGGKGQETQYF; CDR3nt: TGTGCCAGCAGTTTTGGAGGGAAAGGCCAAGAGACCCAGTACTTC
j_gene: TRBJ2-2; v_gene: TRBV7-2; abundance: once; d_gene: NA; CDR3aa: CASSKMGGRNTGELFF; CDR3nt: TGTGCCAGCAGTAAGATGGGGGGAAGGAACACCGGGGAGCTGTTTTTT
j_gene: TRBJ2-1; v_gene: TRBV7-3; abundance: NA; d_gene: TRBD1; CDR3aa: CASSIGQVRYNEQFF; CDR3nt: TGTGCCAGCAGCATTGGACAGGTGAGATACAATGAGCAGTTCTTC
j_gene: TRBJ2-3; v_gene: TRBV4-3; abundance: NA; d_gene: TRBD2; CDR3aa: CASSAGGPARTDTQYF; CDR3nt: TGCGCCAGCAGCGCGGGAGGTCCGGCTAGAACAGATACGCAGTATTTT
j_gene: TRBJ2-1; v_gene: TRBV7-2; abundance: once; d_gene: NA; CDR3aa: CASSLFTEYYNEQFF; CDR3nt: TGTGCCAGCAGCTTATTTACAGAGTACTACAATGAGCAGTTCTTC
j_gene: TRBJ2-6; v_gene: TRBV11-2; abundance: NA; d_gene: TRBD2; CDR3aa: CASSPGLAGISGANVLTF; CDR3nt: TGTGCCAGCAGCCCTGGACTAGCGGGGATCTCTGGGGCCAACGTCCTGACTTTC
j_gene: TRBJ2-1; v_gene: TRBV15; abundance: NA; d_gene: NA; CDR3aa: CATSSSDEQFF; CDR3nt: TGTGCCACCAGCAGCTCGGATGAGCAGTTCTTC
j_gene: TRBJ1-1; v_gene: TRBV19; abundance: few; d_gene: NA; CDR3aa: CASSMIGLNTEAFF; CDR3nt: TGTGCCAGTAGTATGATCGGGTTGAACACTGAAGCTTTCTTT
j_gene: TRBJ2-3; v_gene: TRBV2; abundance: NA; d_gene: TRBD2; CDR3aa: CASSEDASGGWNTQYF; CDR3nt: TGTGCCAGCAGTGAAGATGCTAGCGGGGGATGGAATACGCAGTATTTT
j_gene: TRBJ2-1; v_gene: TRBV5-4; abundance: few; d_gene: TRBD1; CDR3aa: CASSFRTGGDEQFF; CDR3nt: TGTGCCAGCAGCTTCCGGACAGGGGGCGATGAGCAGTTCTTC
j_gene: TRBJ2-7; v_gene: TRBV5-6; abundance: NA; d_gene: NA; CDR3aa: CASSLLAGQRTQYF; CDR3nt: TGTGCCAGCAGCTTGCTTGCGGGACAGCGAACGCAGTACTTC
j_gene: TRBJ2-2; v_gene: TRBV29-1; abundance: once; d_gene: TRBD2; CDR3aa: CSVASGLVSTGELFF; CDR3nt: TGCAGCGTTGCCTCGGGACTAGTGAGCACCGGGGAGCTGTTTTTT
j_gene: TRBJ2-1; v_gene: TRBV4-2; abundance: NA; d_gene: NA; CDR3aa: CASSQDATRNNEQFF; CDR3nt: TGTGCCAGCAGCCAAGACGCGACTAGGAACAATGAGCAGTTCTTC
j_gene: TRBJ2-7; v_gene: TRBV18; abundance: NA; d_gene: TRBD2; CDR3aa: CASSSDIAGGGYEQYF; CDR3nt: TGTGCCAGCTCATCTGACATTGCGGGGGGGGGATACGAGCAGTACTTC
j_gene: TRBJ1-2; v_gene: TRBV9; abundance: once; d_gene: NA; CDR3aa: CASSETGTVNYGYTF; CDR3nt: TGTGCCAGCAGCGAAACGGGAACGGTTAACTATGGCTACACCTTC
j_gene: TRBJ2-6; v_gene: TRBV5-4; abundance: NA; d_gene: TRBD1; CDR3aa: CASSGQGALANVLTF; CDR3nt: TGTGCCAGCAGCGGCCAGGGGGCGCTAGCCAACGTCCTGACTTTC
j_gene: TRBJ1-5; v_gene: TRBV6-6; abundance: NA; d_gene: NA; CDR3aa: CASRDYRDAGPQHF; CDR3nt: TGTGCCAGCAGAGACTACAGGGACGCGGGGCCCCAGCATTTT
j_gene: TRBJ1-2; v_gene: TRBV7-9; abundance: NA; d_gene: NA; CDR3aa: CASSSLGGTNNYGYTF; CDR3nt: TGTGCCAGCAGCAGTTTAGGGGGAACAAACAACTATGGCTACACCTTC
j_gene: TRBJ2-3; v_gene: TRBV27; abundance: NA; d_gene: TRBD2; CDR3aa: CASSSTGGSIGNTQYF; CDR3nt: TGTGCCAGCAGTTCAACCGGGGGGTCAATTGGGAATACGCAGTATTTT
j_gene: TRBJ1-1; v_gene: TRBV9; abundance: once; d_gene: TRBD1; CDR3aa: CASSPGQKRDTEAFF; CDR3nt: TGTGCCAGCAGCCCGGGACAGAAGCGGGACACTGAAGCTTTCTTT
j_gene: TRBJ2-7; v_gene: TRBV7-2; abundance: NA; d_gene: NA; CDR3aa: CASSFTGITGEQYF; CDR3nt: TGTGCCAGCAGCTTCACAGGGATAACTGGCGAGCAGTACTTC
j_gene: TRBJ1-2; v_gene: TRBV28; abundance: NA; d_gene: NA; CDR3aa: CASSRGGTTLLNGYTF; CDR3nt: TGTGCCAGCAGTCGGGGGGGGACAACCCTACTGAATGGCTACACCTTC
j_gene: TRBJ1-1; v_gene: TRBV9; abundance: NA; d_gene: NA; CDR3aa: CASSVLRGSIEAFF; CDR3nt: TGTGCCAGCAGCGTGCTAAGGGGGAGTATTGAAGCTTTCTTT
j_gene: TRBJ2-7; v_gene: TRBV5-6; abundance: NA; d_gene: NA; CDR3aa: CASSALIAPYEQYF; CDR3nt: TGTGCCAGCAGCGCCTTGATAGCGCCCTACGAGCAGTACTTC
j_gene: TRBJ1-1; v_gene: TRBV27; abundance: NA; d_gene: NA; CDR3aa: CASSLTGNTEAFF; CDR3nt: TGTGCCAGCAGTCTGACAGGGAACACTGAAGCTTTCTTT
j_gene: TRBJ1-3; v_gene: TRBV29-1; abundance: once; d_gene: NA; CDR3aa: CSVQTGSLSGNTIYF; CDR3nt: TGCAGCGTCCAGACAGGCTCCTTATCTGGAAACACCATATATTTT
j_gene: TRBJ2-2; v_gene: TRBV28; abundance: NA; d_gene: TRBD2; CDR3aa: CASQPGLAGAGELFF; CDR3nt: TGTGCCAGCCAACCGGGACTAGCGGGCGCCGGGGAGCTGTTTTTT
j_gene: TRBJ1-1; v_gene: TRBV2; abundance: NA; d_gene: NA; CDR3aa: CASSVNTEAFF; CDR3nt: TGTGCCAGCAGCGTAAACACTGAAGCTTTCTTT
j_gene: TRBJ2-1; v_gene: TRBV15; abundance: NA; d_gene: TRBD2; CDR3aa: CATSRGKTSAFYNEQFF; CDR3nt: TGTGCCACCAGCAGAGGAAAGACTAGCGCGTTCTACAATGAGCAGTTCTTC
j_gene: TRBJ1-2; v_gene: TRBV19; abundance: NA; d_gene: TRBD1; CDR3aa: CASRQGPSPGYGYTF; CDR3nt: TGTGCCAGTAGACAGGGGCCGTCGCCTGGTTATGGCTACACCTTC
j_gene: TRBJ2-5; v_gene: TRBV19; abundance: NA; d_gene: TRBD1; CDR3aa: CASSFPGTGKETQYF; CDR3nt: TGTGCCAGTAGTTTCCCCGGGACAGGGAAAGAGACCCAGTACTTC
j_gene: TRBJ1-5; v_gene: TRBV10-1; abundance: once; d_gene: NA; CDR3aa: CASSSGTYSNQPQHF; CDR3nt: TGCGCCAGCAGTTCCGGGACTTATAGCAATCAGCCCCAGCATTTT
j_gene: TRBJ2-5; v_gene: TRBV20-1; abundance: NA; d_gene: NA; CDR3aa: CSASVRETQYF; CDR3nt: TGCAGTGCTAGCGTCCGAGAGACCCAGTACTTC
j_gene: TRBJ2-4; v_gene: TRBV27; abundance: NA; d_gene: NA; CDR3aa: CASSPSGTYSIVAKNIQYF; CDR3nt: TGTGCCAGCAGTCCCTCCGGGACATACTCCATTGTAGCCAAAAACATTCAGTACTTC
j_gene: TRBJ1-1; v_gene: TRBV19; abundance: NA; d_gene: NA; CDR3aa: CASSIGHPNTEAFF; CDR3nt: TGTGCCAGTAGTATTGGACATCCGAACACTGAAGCTTTCTTT
j_gene: TRBJ1-1; v_gene: TRBV5-4; abundance: NA; d_gene: NA; CDR3aa: CASSGETFRRNTEAFF; CDR3nt: TGTGCCAGCAGCGGGGAGACTTTTCGGAGGAACACTGAAGCTTTCTTT
j_gene: TRBJ2-7; v_gene: TRBV20-1; abundance: NA; d_gene: NA; CDR3aa: CSASQQGAQYF; CDR3nt: TGCAGTGCTAGCCAACAGGGAGCGCAGTACTTC
j_gene: TRBJ2-1; v_gene: TRBV11-3; abundance: NA; d_gene: NA; CDR3aa: CASSLVARGEQFF; CDR3nt: TGTGCCAGCAGCTTAGTAGCTAGAGGTGAGCAGTTCTTC
j_gene: TRBJ2-5; v_gene: TRBV9; abundance: NA; d_gene: NA; CDR3aa: CASSAGGGGKTQYF; CDR3nt: TGTGCCAGCAGCGCCGGAGGAGGAGGAAAGACCCAGTACTTC
j_gene: TRBJ1-3; v_gene: TRBV11-2; abundance: NA; d_gene: NA; CDR3aa: CASSLTAVPGNTIYF; CDR3nt: TGTGCCAGCAGTCTTACGGCGGTACCAGGAAACACCATATATTTT
j_gene: TRBJ1-1; v_gene: TRBV18; abundance: NA; d_gene: TRBD1; CDR3aa: CASSPSDTGGVGAFF; CDR3nt: TGTGCCAGCTCACCCTCCGACACAGGGGGAGTAGGAGCTTTCTTT
j_gene: TRBJ2-7; v_gene: TRBV7-9; abundance: NA; d_gene: NA; CDR3aa: CASSSPRGQGYSYEQYF; CDR3nt: TGTGCCAGCAGCTCCCCCCGCGGTCAGGGGTACTCCTACGAGCAGTACTTC
j_gene: TRBJ1-2; v_gene: TRBV29-1; abundance: NA; d_gene: NA; CDR3aa: CSVPLGGSPGYGYTF; CDR3nt: TGCAGCGTTCCCCTCGGGGGTTCCCCGGGGTATGGCTACACCTTC
j_gene: TRBJ1-1; v_gene: TRBV4-3; abundance: NA; d_gene: NA; CDR3aa: CASSQEAQGALAFF; CDR3nt: TGCGCCAGCAGCCAAGAGGCACAGGGTGCATTGGCTTTCTTT
j_gene: TRBJ1-6; v_gene: TRBV6-5; abundance: NA; d_gene: NA; CDR3aa: CASSQGLNNSPLHF; CDR3nt: TGTGCCAGCAGTCAGGGACTGAATAATTCACCCCTCCACTTT